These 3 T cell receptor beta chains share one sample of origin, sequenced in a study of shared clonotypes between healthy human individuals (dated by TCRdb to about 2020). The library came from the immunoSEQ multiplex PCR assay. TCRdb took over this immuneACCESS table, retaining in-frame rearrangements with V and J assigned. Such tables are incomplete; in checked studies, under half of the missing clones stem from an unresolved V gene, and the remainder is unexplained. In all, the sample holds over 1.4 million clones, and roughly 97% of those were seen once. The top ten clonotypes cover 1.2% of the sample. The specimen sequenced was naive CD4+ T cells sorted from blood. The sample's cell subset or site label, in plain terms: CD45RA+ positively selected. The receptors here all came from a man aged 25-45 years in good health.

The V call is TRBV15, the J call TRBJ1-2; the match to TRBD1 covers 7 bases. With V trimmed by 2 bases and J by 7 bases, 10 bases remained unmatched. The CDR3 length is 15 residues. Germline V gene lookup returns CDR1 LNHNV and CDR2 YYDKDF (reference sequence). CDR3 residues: CATSRPTGDSGGYTF. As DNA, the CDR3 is TGTGCCACCAGCAGACCTACAGGGGACAGCGGTGGCTACACCTTC.

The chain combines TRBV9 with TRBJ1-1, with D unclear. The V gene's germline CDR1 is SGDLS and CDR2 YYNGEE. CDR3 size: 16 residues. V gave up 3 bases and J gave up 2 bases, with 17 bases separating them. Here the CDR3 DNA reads TGTGCCAGCAGCGGTGGAGGCGCCCGAAGAAACACTGAAGCTTTCTTT. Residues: CASSGGGARRNTEAFF.

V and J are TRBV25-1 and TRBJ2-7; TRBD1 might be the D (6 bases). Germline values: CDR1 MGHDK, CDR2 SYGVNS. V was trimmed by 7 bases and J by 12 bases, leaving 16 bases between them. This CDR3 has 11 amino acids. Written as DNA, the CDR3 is TGTGCCAGCAAAATAAACAACAGGGCGTACTTC. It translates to CASKINNRAYF.